This T cell receptor beta chain is drawn from a study of blood T cell repertoires in COVID-19. Study overall: Spain, Italy and the United States supplied samples that represented acute and convalescent COVID-19. From T cells, B-cell-depleted T cells, or PBMCs came the material, which was cDNA or gDNA.

Original processing methods: The authors estimated nucleated cell counts from reference gene primer amplification. Sequencing used immunoSEQ multiplex PCR; TCRdb keeps in-frame clones, though not all of them. The DNA was the basis for D and trimming; V, J and clone size are from that table. The data contain some 190,000 clones, around 85% of them seen just once; the ten biggest clones take up approximately 9.9%. This sequence was found in a human donor with active or convalescent COVID-19. The donor label of this sample is uncertain. The sequenced sample was peripheral blood.

CDR3 DNA sequence: TGTGCCTGGAGTCCCGAGAATCAGCCCCAGCATTTT. Protein product: CAWSPENQPQHF. The J gene is TRBJ1-5, the V gene TRBV30; D not resolved. Trimming removed 2 bases at V and 4 bases at J, with 6 bases between. This CDR3 has 12 amino acids. Germline V lookup: CDR1 GTSNPN, CDR2 SVGIG (reference sequence). Using reference TRBV30 and TRBJ1-5 for the parts outside the CDR3, the full variable domain is SQTIHQWPATLVQPVGSPLSLECTVEGTSNPNLYWYRQAAGRGLQLLFYSVGIGQISSEVPQNLSASRPQDRQFILSSKKLLLSDSGFYLCAWSPENQPQHFGDGTRLSIL.